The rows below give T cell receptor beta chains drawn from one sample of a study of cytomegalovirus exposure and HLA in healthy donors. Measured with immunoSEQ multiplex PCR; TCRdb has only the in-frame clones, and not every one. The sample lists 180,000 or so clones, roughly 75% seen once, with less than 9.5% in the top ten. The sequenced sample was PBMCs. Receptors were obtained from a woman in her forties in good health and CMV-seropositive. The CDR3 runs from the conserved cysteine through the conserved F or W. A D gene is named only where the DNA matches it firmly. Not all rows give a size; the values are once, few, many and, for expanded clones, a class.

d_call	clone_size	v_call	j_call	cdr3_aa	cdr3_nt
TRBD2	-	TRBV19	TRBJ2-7	CASSAGGGPYEQYF	TGTGCCAGTAGTGCGGGAGGGGGACCCTACGAGCAGTACTTC
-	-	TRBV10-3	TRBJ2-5	CAISDRESGSKETQYF	TGTGCCATCAGTGATAGGGAGAGCGGGTCCAAAGAGACCCAGTACTTC
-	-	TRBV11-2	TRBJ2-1	CASEEGAFSYNEQFF	TGTGCCAGCGAGGAGGGGGCCTTCTCCTACAATGAGCAGTTCTTC
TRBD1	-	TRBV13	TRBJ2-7	CASSFTGGEQYF	TGTGCCAGCAGCTTCACAGGGGGCGAGCAGTACTTC
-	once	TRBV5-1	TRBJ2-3	CASSSQGSTDTQYF	TGCGCCAGCAGCTCCCAGGGGAGCACAGATACGCAGTATTTT
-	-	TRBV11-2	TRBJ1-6	CASSLDLYNSPLHF	TGTGCCAGCAGCTTAGACCTTTATAATTCACCCCTCCACTTT
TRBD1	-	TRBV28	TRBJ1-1	CASSLVFGQGGPMNTEAFF	TGTGCCAGCAGTTTAGTTTTCGGACAGGGGGGCCCTATGAACACTGAAGCTTTCTTT
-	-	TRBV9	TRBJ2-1	CASSVGGVSVNEQFF	TGTGCCAGCAGCGTAGGTGGAGTGTCCGTGAATGAGCAGTTCTTC
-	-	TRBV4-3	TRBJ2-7	CASSLQRAPSYEQYF	TGCGCCAGCAGCCTTCAGCGGGCTCCCTCCTACGAGCAGTACTTC
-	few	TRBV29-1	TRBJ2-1	CSVVEGTNEQFF	TGCAGCGTTGTTGAGGGAACAAATGAGCAGTTCTTC
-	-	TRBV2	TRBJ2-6	CASIASRVRSGANVLTF	TGTGCCAGCATTGCAAGCAGGGTTAGATCTGGGGCCAACGTCCTGACTTTC
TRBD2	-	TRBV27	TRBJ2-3	CASSSPGTSGVTDTQYF	TGTGCCAGCAGTTCTCCCGGGACTAGCGGAGTCACAGATACGCAGTATTTT
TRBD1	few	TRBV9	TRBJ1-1	CASSVGQGTEAFF	TGTGCCAGCAGCGTAGGACAGGGCACTGAAGCTTTCTTT
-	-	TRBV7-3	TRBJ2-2	CASSLQGRLNTGELFF	TGTGCCAGCAGCTTACAGGGGCGCCTCAACACCGGGGAGCTGTTTTTT
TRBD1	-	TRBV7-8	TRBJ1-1	CASSRGTVNTEAFF	TGTGCCAGCAGCCGCGGGACAGTGAACACTGAAGCTTTCTTT
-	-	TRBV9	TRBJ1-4	CASSARRATNEKLFF	TGTGCCAGCAGCGCCCGTCGTGCAACTAATGAAAAACTGTTTTTT
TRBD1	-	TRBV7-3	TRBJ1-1	CASSPSSTGGDEAFF	TGTGCCAGCAGCCCGAGTTCCACAGGGGGCGACGAAGCTTTCTTT
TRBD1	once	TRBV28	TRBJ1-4	CASSSPPGQGKEKLFF	TGTGCCAGCAGTTCCCCCCCCGGACAGGGGAAAGAAAAACTGTTTTTT
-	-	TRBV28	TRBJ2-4	CASSPPLAKNIQYF	TGTGCCAGCAGCCCTCCCCTAGCCAAAAACATTCAGTACTTC
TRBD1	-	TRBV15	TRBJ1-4	CATTRGHGEKLFF	TGTGCCACCACCAGGGGGCACGGTGAAAAACTGTTTTTT
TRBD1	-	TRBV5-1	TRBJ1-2	CASSPDGTGGYGYTF	TGCGCCAGCAGCCCTGACGGGACAGGGGGTTATGGCTACACCTTC
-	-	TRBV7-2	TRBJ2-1	CASSSRTVQRSEQFF	TGTGCCAGCAGCTCCCGGACAGTCCAACGTAGTGAGCAGTTCTTC
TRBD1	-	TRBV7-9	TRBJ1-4	CASSSTGGRDEKLFF	TGTGCCAGCAGCTCCACAGGGGGCAGGGATGAAAAACTGTTTTTT
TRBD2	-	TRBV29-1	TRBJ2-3	CSVEGGLAGGDTQYF	TGCAGCGTTGAGGGAGGACTAGCGGGAGGGGATACGCAGTATTTT